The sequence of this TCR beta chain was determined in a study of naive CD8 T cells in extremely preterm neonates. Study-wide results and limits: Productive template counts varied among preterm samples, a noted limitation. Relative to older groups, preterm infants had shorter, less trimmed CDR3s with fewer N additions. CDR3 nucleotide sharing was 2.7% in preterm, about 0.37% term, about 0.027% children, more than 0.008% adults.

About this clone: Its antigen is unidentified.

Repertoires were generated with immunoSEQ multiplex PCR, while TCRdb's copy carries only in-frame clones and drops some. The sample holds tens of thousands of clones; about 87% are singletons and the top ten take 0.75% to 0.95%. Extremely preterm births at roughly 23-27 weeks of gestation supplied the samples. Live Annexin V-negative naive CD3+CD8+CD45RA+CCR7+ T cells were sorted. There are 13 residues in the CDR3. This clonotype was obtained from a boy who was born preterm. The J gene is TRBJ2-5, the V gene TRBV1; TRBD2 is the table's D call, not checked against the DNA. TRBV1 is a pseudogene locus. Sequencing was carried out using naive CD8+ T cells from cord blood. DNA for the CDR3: TGCACCAGCAGCCAAGCCTCCCAAGAGACCCAGTACTTC. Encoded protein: CTSSQASQETQYF.